These 27 T cell receptor beta chains originate from one sample sequenced in a study of cytomegalovirus exposure and HLA in healthy donors. TCRdb's table, derived via immunoSEQ multiplex PCR, lists solely in-frame clones and lacks some. The sample includes over 200,000 clones, roughly 83% of them seen just once. The specimen was PBMCs. The source of these receptors is a young woman in good health and CMV-seropositive.

V gene TRBV19 combines with J gene TRBJ2-7, with D possibly matching TRBD1 (6 bases). Trimming took off 6 bases at V and 2 bases at J, with 14 bases between the two ends. In germline, CDR1 is LNHDA, CDR2 SQIVND (reference sequence). CDR3 length: 14 amino acids. The DNA of the CDR3 is TGTGCCAGTAGCCCGTCACAGGGCGCCTACGAGCAGTACTTC. Amino acid sequence: CASSPSQGAYEQYF.

V and J are TRBV11-2 and TRBJ2-7; D is undetermined. V was trimmed by 4 bases and J by 5 bases, leaving 21 bases between them. Germline CDR1 is SGHAT and CDR2 is FQNNGV. This CDR3 contains 16 residues. CDR3 bases: TGTGCCAGCAGCTCCTACCAATCGAGATTAGGCCACGAGCAGTACTTC. It specifies CASSSYQSRLGHEQYF.

This clone was picked up one time. This sequence joins TRBV27 and TRBJ2-7; D is unresolved. CDR1 and CDR2 (germline): MNHEY, SMNVEV (reference sequence). CDR3 length: 13 amino acids. V lost 3 bases and J 2 bases, leaving 8 bases between the germline ends. The DNA of the CDR3 is TGTGCCAGCAGTTTTGGCAGAGCCTACGAGCAGTACTTC. Its translation: CASSFGRAYEQYF.

The chain combines TRBV5-1 with TRBJ2-7; TRBD1 agrees at 12 bases. Per germline, CDR1 SGHRS and CDR2 YFSETQ. This CDR3 spans 15 amino acids. V gave up 4 bases and J gave up 6 bases; unmatched junction bases: 8. CDR3 loop: CASSRTGTGGPEQYF. CDR3 DNA sequence: TGCGCCAGCAGCCGTACCGGGACAGGGGGCCCCGAGCAGTACTTC. The full variable domain, in which reference TRBV5-1 and TRBJ2-7 provide the parts outside the CDR3, is KAGVTQTPRYLIKTRGQQVTLSCSPISGHRSVSWYQQTPGQGLQFLFEYFSETQRNKGNFPGRFSGRQFSNSRSEMNVSTLELGDSALYLCASSRTGTGGPEQYFGPGTRLTVT.

V is TRBV9 and J is TRBJ2-7; D remains ambiguous. The CDR3 is 11 residues long. Germline V gene lookup returns CDR1 SGDLS and CDR2 YYNGEE. Deletions cut 0 bases from V and 5 bases from J, with 3 bases between. CDR3: CASSVDHEQYF. The DNA for the CDR3 is TGTGCCAGCAGCGTAGACCACGAGCAGTACTTC.

This clone was recorded once. This chain links TRBV4-1 with TRBJ2-3; 12 nucleotides match TRBD2. The CDR3 runs 17 residues. The V gene's germline CDR1 is MGHRA and CDR2 YSYEKL. Trimming removed 3 bases from V and 2 bases from J; junction bases left unmatched: 6. CDR3 nucleotide sequence: TGCGCCAGCAGCCAGACCGGACTAGCGGGAAACACAGATACGCAGTATTTT. Protein sequence: CASSQTGLAGNTDTQYF.

The rearrangement links TRBV11-3 to TRBJ2-1; 8 bases agree with TRBD2. Trimming at V came to 4 bases and at J to 6 bases, leaving 11 bases not matched to a gene. The CDR3 is 16 amino acids. Germline V gene data show CDR1 as SGHNT and CDR2 as YENEEA. CDR3 amino acids: CASSSRDSGTFNEQFF. The CDR3 DNA is TGTGCCAGCAGCTCTAGGGATAGCGGGACTTTCAATGAGCAGTTCTTC.

V is TRBV12-5 and J is TRBJ2-2; D unclear. Germline V gene sequence: CDR1 LGHNT, CDR2 FRNRAP. This CDR3 is built from 12 residues. V lost 5 bases and J 4 bases, leaving 5 bases between the germline ends. CDR3 sequence (DNA): TGTGCTAGTGGTAGGGTCACCGGGGAGCTGTTTTTT. Translated, it gives CASGRVTGELFF.

The chain joins TRBV7-6 to TRBJ1-2; 7 nucleotides match TRBD1. CDR1 is SGHVS, CDR2 FNYEAQ, per germline. V shed 3 bases and J 7 bases; nucleotides not matched to a gene: 17. The CDR3 is 17 amino acids. The CDR3 nucleotides are TGTGCCAGCAGCTTCACTCCACCCGGGACAGCCCGTTTTGGCTACACCTTC. Its translation: CASSFTPPGTARFGYTF.

The chain combines TRBV20-1 with TRBJ2-5; the D gene is possibly TRBD2 (6 bases). Germline loops: CDR1 DFQATT, CDR2 SNEGSKA (reference sequence). V was cut by 7 bases and J by 2 bases, with 8 bases left in between. The CDR3 has 11 residues. The CDR3 nucleotides are TGCAGTGGGGGGGTTCAAGAGACCCAGTACTTC. Its protein is CSGGVQETQYF.

On this clone: The sample holds other DNA sequences that translate to the same CDR3. The rearrangement links TRBV10-1 to TRBJ2-3; D unresolved. V gave up 0 bases and J gave up 6 bases, with 4 bases separating them. This CDR3 contains 12 residues. Germline lookup yields CDR1 WNHNN and CDR2 SYGVQD (reference sequence). The CDR3 reads CASSESTDTQYF. Written as DNA, the CDR3 is TGCGCCAGCAGTGAGTCCACCGATACGCAGTATTTT.

The rearrangement joins TRBV18 to TRBJ1-2, with TRBD1 matching over 7 bases. Unmatched junction bases numbered 10, after V lost 1 base and J lost 2 bases. Per germline, CDR1 KGHSH and CDR2 LQKENI. This CDR3 contains 17 residues. CDR3: CASSPRPTGTDNYGYTF. DNA for the CDR3: TGTGCCAGCTCACCACGGCCCACCGGGACAGACAACTATGGCTACACCTTC.

This sequence joins TRBV7-2 and TRBJ2-7, with 8 bases lining up with TRBD1. This CDR3 comprises 15 residues. V lost 2 bases and J lost 4; bases outside the gene matches: 7. Germline CDR1 is SGHTA and CDR2 is FQGNSA. The CDR3 reads CASSLTGGVRYEQYF. CDR3 coding DNA: TGTGCCAGCAGCTTAACAGGGGGTGTCAGGTACGAGCAGTACTTC. Based on the CDR3 plus reference TRBV7-2 and TRBJ2-7, the full variable domain is GAGVSQSPSNKVTEKGKDVELRCDPISGHTALYWYRQSLGQGLEFLIYFQGNSAPDKSGLPSDRFSAERTGGSVSTLTIQRTQQEDSAVYLCASSLTGGVRYEQYFGPGTRLTVT.

This clone appeared once. The CDR3 DNA reads as TGTGCCAGCAGCCCTAAGACTAGCGGGATAAACAGTGAGCAGTTCTTC. Translation: CASSPKTSGINSEQFF. The V gene is TRBV7-8, the J gene TRBJ2-1, with 11 bases aligning to TRBD2. The length of the CDR3 is 16 residues. The germline gives CDR1 SGHVS, CDR2 FQNEAQ. After removal of 5 bases from V and 9 bases from J, the junction contained 12 bases not matched to a gene.

The V gene is TRBV6-1, the J gene TRBJ2-7; 7 positions match TRBD2. The CDR3 spans 15 residues. Germline-derived CDR1 and CDR2 are MNHNS and SASEGT. The J segment lost 4 bases and the V segment lost 4 bases, leaving 10 bases of the junction unmatched. CDR3 nucleotides: TGTGCCAGCAGTGTAAGGGGACTAACCGTGTACGAGCAGTACTTC. Its translation: CASSVRGLTVYEQYF.

V gene TRBV6-1 combines with J gene TRBJ2-7, with 7 bases lining up with TRBD1. With 6 bases clipped from V and 0 bases from J, the junction kept 8 bases outside the gene matches. The CDR3 runs 15 residues. CDR1 MNHNS and CDR2 SASEGT come from the germline V gene. CDR3 loop: CASRYLRDSSYEQYF. CDR3 bases: TGTGCCAGCAGGTACCTCCGGGACAGCTCCTACGAGCAGTACTTC.

The chain couples TRBV5-1 to TRBJ2-1; 10 bases align to TRBD2. CDR1 is SGHRS and CDR2 is YFSETQ in the germline V gene. The CDR3 consists of 15 residues. V lost 2 bases and J lost 6; bases outside the gene matches: 5. In DNA, the CDR3 is TGCGCCAGCAGCTTACCGGGACTAGCGACCAATGAGCAGTTCTTC. Its translation: CASSLPGLATNEQFF.

J is TRBJ1-2 and V is TRBV18; possible D gene TRBD1, 6 bases. V dropped 6 bases and J dropped 6 bases, with 17 bases sitting between them. CDR1 and CDR2 from the germline V gene are KGHSH and LQKENI. The CDR3 loop spans 14 amino acids. CDR3 nucleotides: TGTGCCAGCTCTCCGGGAAACAGGGTGGATGGCTACACCTTC. Its protein product is CASSPGNRVDGYTF.

The J gene is TRBJ1-3, the V gene TRBV30; D unresolved. Per the germline V gene, CDR1 is GTSNPN and CDR2 is SVGIG (reference sequence). The V end was cut by 0 bases, the J end by 2 bases, with 8 bases between. CDR3 length equals 14 residues. The CDR3 loop is CAWSVKGTGNTIYF. The CDR3 DNA is TGTGCCTGGAGTGTTAAAGGAACTGGAAACACCATATATTTT.

The V gene is TRBV28, the J gene TRBJ1-1, with no clear D. There are 13 residues in the CDR3. V lost 6 bases and J lost 3, with 11 bases in between. Germline V lookup: CDR1 MDHEN, CDR2 SYDVKM. The CDR3, as DNA: TGTGCCAGCAGGAGAGGGCTTGACACTGAAGCTTTCTTT. Translation: CASRRGLDTEAFF.

V is TRBV4-1 and J is TRBJ1-2, with a weak D call TRBD1 (5 bases). CDR3 length: 13 amino acids. From germline, CDR1 is MGHRA and CDR2 YSYEKL. Trimming pared 0 bases from V and 4 bases from J, leaving 6 bases between. CDR3 in amino acids: CASSQEGRYGYTF. CDR3 nucleotide sequence: TGCGCCAGCAGCCAAGAGGGGCGCTATGGCTACACCTTC.

The CDR3 loop is CASTKEGLSTEAFF. CDR3 bases: TGTGCCAGCACCAAGGAGGGGTTGAGCACTGAAGCTTTCTTT. The chain couples TRBV6-6 to TRBJ1-1, with D perhaps matching TRBD1 (5 bases). V lost 7 bases, J lost 4 bases, and 16 bases lay in between. The V gene's germline CDR1 is MNHNY and CDR2 SVGAGI (reference sequence). The CDR3 runs to 14 residues.

The chain is built from TRBV6-5 and TRBJ2-1; no clear D gene. The CDR3 totals 15 residues. Germline values: CDR1 MNHEY, CDR2 SVGAGI. Trimming left V 2 bases short and J 5 bases short, with 13 bases between. The CDR3 coding sequence is TGTGCCAGCAGTTACGGCCAGACTGTTGACAATGAGCAGTTCTTC. Translation gives CASSYGQTVDNEQFF.

The CDR3 DNA follows: TGTGCCTGGAGTGCAGGGGGCAGGGGGCCCCAAAATAGCAATCAGCCCCAGCATTTT. The encoded protein is CAWSAGGRGPQNSNQPQHF. The chain carries TRBV30 and TRBJ1-5; TRBD1 agrees at 8 bases. Per germline, CDR1 GTSNPN and CDR2 SVGIG (reference sequence). CDR3 length: 19 residues. With 1 base clipped from V and 0 bases from J, the junction kept 14 bases outside the gene matches.

The chain links TRBV5-6 to TRBJ1-2; 9 bases fit TRBD1. CDR3 length: 13 amino acids. In germline, CDR1 is SGHDT, CDR2 YYEEEE. J was trimmed by 9 bases and V by 4 bases; bases with no gene match: 7. The CDR3 DNA reads TGTGCCAGCAGCGACGGGACAGGGTATAGCTACACCTTC. This codes for CASSDGTGYSYTF.

The chain uses TRBV7-2 and TRBJ2-5, with D maybe TRBD1 (6 bases). CDR3 length: 13 amino acids. V was pared by 5 bases and J by 7 bases, with 14 bases between. Germline CDR1 SGHTA, CDR2 FQGNSA. The CDR3 here is CASSPQGRGTQYF. The CDR3 DNA sequence: TGTGCCAGCAGCCCACAGGGTCGGGGGACCCAGTACTTC. Complete variable domain (other parts from reference TRBV7-2 and TRBJ2-5): GAGVSQSPSNKVTEKGKDVELRCDPISGHTALYWYRQSLGQGLEFLIYFQGNSAPDKSGLPSDRFSAERTGGSVSTLTIQRTQQEDSAVYLCASSPQGRGTQYFGPGTRLLVL.

This chain joins TRBV4-1 and TRBJ2-3; 12 bases are a match to TRBD2. With 2 bases clipped from V and 8 bases from J, the junction kept 8 bases outside the gene matches. The CDR3 consists of 16 residues. Germline V CDR1 and CDR2: MGHRA, YSYEKL. CDR3 in DNA: TGCGCCAGCAGCCAACGGACTAGCGGGGACTACGGTACGCAGTATTTT. Its protein product is CASSQRTSGDYGTQYF.